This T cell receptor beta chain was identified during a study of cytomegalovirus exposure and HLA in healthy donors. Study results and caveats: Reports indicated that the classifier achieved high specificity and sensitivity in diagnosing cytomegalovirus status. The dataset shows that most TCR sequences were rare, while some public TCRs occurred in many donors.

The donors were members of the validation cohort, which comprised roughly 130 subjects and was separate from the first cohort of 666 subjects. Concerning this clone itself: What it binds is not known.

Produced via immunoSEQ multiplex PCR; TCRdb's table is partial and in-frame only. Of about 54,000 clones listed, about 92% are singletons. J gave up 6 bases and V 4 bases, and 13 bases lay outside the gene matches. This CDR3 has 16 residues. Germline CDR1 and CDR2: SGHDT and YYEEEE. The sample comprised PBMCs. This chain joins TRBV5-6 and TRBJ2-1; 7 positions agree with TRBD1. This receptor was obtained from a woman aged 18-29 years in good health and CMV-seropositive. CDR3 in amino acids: CASSLGTGVYLNEQFF. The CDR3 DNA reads TGTGCCAGCAGCCTCGGAACAGGGGTTTATCTCAATGAGCAGTTCTTC.